These 31 T cell receptor beta chains originate from one sample sequenced in a study of blood T cells in healthy people across ages (dated by TCRdb to between 2015 and 2016). Libraries were built with 5' RACE. These reads were obtained on an Illumina HiSeq 2500. A second PCR of about 7 to 12 cycles was performed with a sample-barcoded 5' primer and a J-beta primer mix. Using fastp trimming at Q25 and MiXCR clonotype assembly, TCRdb reanalyzed the public sequencing data and kept in-frame beta chains. Each CDR3 protein gets just one entry, which takes the most common genes and DNA from the rows behind it. Across this sample there are roughly 800,000 distinct CDR3 sequences, with 20% to 25% seen only once. The top ten hold around 9.2% of the sample. A further study also used this sample, focusing on T cells of mothers and their children.

Input material: blood. These TCRs come from a boy aged 10-17 years in good health.

The chain links TRBV5-5 to TRBJ2-4; TRBD1 might be the D (5 bases). V was cut by 3 bases and J by 6 bases, with 10 bases left in between. CDR3 size: 13 residues. Germline CDR1 is SGHKS and CDR2 is YYEKEE (reference sequence). CDR3 region: CASSSDDRNIQYF. CDR3 DNA: TGTGCCAGCAGCTCCGATGACAGAAACATTCAGTACTTC. The full variable domain, rest sourced from reference TRBV5-5 and TRBJ2-4, is DAGVTQSPTHLIKTRGQQVTLRCSPISGHKSVSWYQQVLGQGPQFIFQYYEKEERGRGNFPDRFSARQFPNYSSELNVNALLLGDSALYLCASSSDDRNIQYFGAGTRLSVL.

The chain recombines TRBV2 with TRBJ1-3; the match to TRBD1 covers 9 bases. The V gene's germline CDR1 is SNHLY and CDR2 FYNNEI. The CDR3 consists of 16 residues. Trimming took 8 bases from V and 0 from J; bases not matched to a gene: 8. This CDR3 is CASWRDRDLSGNTIYF. Written as DNA, the CDR3 is TGTGCCAGCTGGCGGGACAGGGACCTCTCTGGAAACACCATATATTTT.

Here the CDR3 DNA reads TGTGCCATCAGTGACCCCGGGGGGGCAGATAATTCACCCCTCCACTTT. As protein: CAISDPGGADNSPLHF. This sequence joins TRBV10-3 and TRBJ1-6; D is possibly TRBD1 (6 bases). The CDR3 runs 16 residues. Germline CDR1 ENHRY, CDR2 SYGVKD. V dropped 3 bases and J dropped 5 bases, with 14 bases sitting between them.

Comment on this clonotype: Compared with germline, one end of the junction differs, possibly owing to a read error. J is TRBJ2-1 and V is TRBV5-6, with TRBD2 matching 11 bases. This CDR3 has 14 residues. Germline V lookup: CDR1 SGHDT, CDR2 YYEEEE. The chain's CDR3 is CASTASGRYNEQFF. Written as DNA, the CDR3 is TGCGCCAGCACCGCTAGCGGGAGGTACAATGAGCAGTTCTTC.

This clonotype occurred a few times. The chain uses TRBV28 and TRBJ2-1; 7 bases are shared with TRBD2. The CDR3 extends over 16 amino acids. CDR1 and CDR2 from the germline V gene are MDHEN and SYDVKM. The ends lost 1 base at V and 0 bases at J; junction bases unmatched: 3. This CDR3 is CASSLLGGSSYNEQFF. Here the CDR3 DNA reads TGTGCCAGCAGTTTATTAGGCGGGAGCTCCTACAATGAGCAGTTCTTC. The entire variable domain, with the rest obtained from reference TRBV28 and TRBJ2-1, is as follows: DVKVTQSSRYLVKRTGEKVFLECVQDMDHENMFWYRQDPGLGLRLIYFSYDVKMKEKGDIPEGYSVSREKKERFSLILESASTNQTSMYLCASSLLGGSSYNEQFFGPGTRLTVL.

This clonotype was recorded a few times. This chain connects TRBV29-1 to TRBJ1-1; 8 bases align to TRBD1. After removal of 4 bases from V and 0 bases from J, the junction contained 7 bases not matched to a gene. CDR1 is SQVTM and CDR2 is ANQGSEA in the germline V gene. The CDR3 spans 15 residues. CDR3 amino acids: CSVVVRGRVNTEAFF. The CDR3 DNA reads TGCAGCGTTGTCGTCAGGGGGCGAGTGAACACTGAAGCTTTCTTT. The full variable domain, its missing parts supplied by reference TRBV29-1 and TRBJ1-1, is SAVISQKPSRDICQRGTSLTIQCQVDSQVTMMFWYRQQPGQSLTLIATANQGSEATYESGFVIDKFPISRPNLTFSTLTVSNMSPEDSSIYLCSVVVRGRVNTEAFFGQGTRLTVV.

Notes on this clonotype: This likely comes from a read error, as the CDR3 has no conserved phenylalanine or tryptophan at its end. The chain recombines TRBV9 with TRBJ2-1; D is uncertain. The CDR3 has 14 amino acids. Deletions cut 3 bases from V and 4 bases from J, with 11 bases between. CDR1 and CDR2 (germline): SGDLS, YYNGEE. DNA for the CDR3: TGTGCCAGCAGCGACCAAGACCTATACAATGAGCAGTTCCTC. Its protein product is CASSDQDLYNEQFL.

This clonotype appeared a few times. The genes are TRBV27 and TRBJ2-3; possibly TRBD1 for D (6 bases). Trimming took 4 bases from V and 3 from J, leaving 17 bases between them. Germline assignment: CDR1 MNHEY and CDR2 SMNVEV (reference sequence). There are 16 residues in the CDR3. The CDR3 sequence: CASSSPWVRGTDTQYF. CDR3 sequence (DNA): TGTGCCAGCAGTTCCCCGTGGGTTAGGGGGACAGATACGCAGTATTTT.

The V and J genes are TRBV4-3 and TRBJ2-3, with D perhaps TRBD1 (5 bases). This CDR3 has 15 residues. V gave up 3 bases and J gave up 2 bases, with 12 bases separating them. CDR1 and CDR2 from the germline V gene are LGHNA and YSLEER. In nucleotides, the CDR3 is TGCGCCAGCAGCCAGTCCCGCAGGGCCACAGATACGCAGTATTTT. Translation gives CASSQSRRATDTQYF.

This sequence joins TRBV27 and TRBJ1-2; D gene unclear. This CDR3 comprises 16 residues. Trimming stripped 0 bases from V and 4 bases from J, with 15 bases between. The germline V gene has CDR1 MNHEY and CDR2 SMNVEV (reference sequence). CDR3 bases: TGTGCCAGCAGTTTATCTAGTTACGTGAACTCCTATGGCTACACCTTC. Amino acids: CASSLSSYVNSYGYTF.

The chain combines TRBV12-3 or TRBV12-4 with TRBJ1-4; D is unclear. The CDR3 is 14 residues long. Trimming removed 0 bases from V and 7 bases from J, with 9 bases in between. The CDR3 DNA reads TGTGCCAGCAGTTTAGCATCGGTCCCTGAAAAACTGTTTTTT. Translation: CASSLASVPEKLFF.

The rearrangement joins TRBV4-3 to TRBJ2-2, with TRBD2 identical over 8 bases. V dropped 3 bases and J dropped 5; count of bases not matched to a gene: 11. This CDR3 has 17 amino acids. The germline CDR1 and CDR2 sequences are LGHNA and YSLEER. CDR3 in DNA: TGCGCCAGCAGCCAGGATACCGGACTAGCAAGGACCGGGGAGCTGTTTTTT. Its protein product is CASSQDTGLARTGELFF.

This chain connects TRBV12-5 to TRBJ2-2; TRBD1 agrees at 10 bases. This CDR3 is built from 18 residues. V was pared by 4 bases and J by 4 bases, with 12 bases of the junction left unmatched. Germline V gene sequence: CDR1 LGHNT, CDR2 FRNRAP. The CDR3 nucleotides read TGTGCTAGTGGTTCAAAAACCGGGACAGGGGTTAGCACCGGGGAGCTGTTTTTT. Translated, it gives CASGSKTGTGVSTGELFF.

This chain uses TRBV2 with TRBJ1-5; D may be TRBD1 (6 bases). The CDR3 has 13 residues. Germline V gene lookup returns CDR1 SNHLY and CDR2 FYNNEI. Trimming stripped 3 bases from V and 6 bases from J, with 9 bases between. DNA of the CDR3: TGTGCCAGCAGTGAGGGGGCTGGTCAGCCCCAGCATTTT. Its translation: CASSEGAGQPQHF.

The chain recombines TRBV5-1 with TRBJ1-1; 9 nucleotides align to TRBD1. Germline-derived CDR1 and CDR2 are SGHRS and YFSETQ. The J segment lost 3 bases and the V segment lost 4 bases, leaving 10 bases of the junction unmatched. The CDR3 totals 16 residues. The CDR3: CASSGGGQGTDTEAFF. The CDR3 DNA is TGCGCCAGCAGCGGTGGTGGACAGGGGACTGACACTGAAGCTTTCTTT.

CDR3 nucleotide sequence: TGCAGCGTTCACAGGGGAACCCACAATGAGCAGTTCTTC. Translation gives CSVHRGTHNEQFF. The chain couples TRBV29-1 to TRBJ2-1; 7 bases are shared with TRBD1. V dropped 5 bases and J dropped 5; count of bases not matched to a gene: 6. The CDR3 runs to 13 residues. Germline CDR1 and CDR2: SQVTM and ANQGSEA.

The J gene is TRBJ2-5, the V gene TRBV25-1; 9 bases are shared with TRBD2. The V and J ends lost 3 bases and 2 bases, in that order; junction bases with no gene match: 7. CDR3 size: 16 residues. Germline CDR1 and CDR2: MGHDK and SYGVNS. CDR3 nucleotides: TGTGCCAGCAGTGACAACCTAGCGGGGTTGCAAGAGACCCAGTACTTC. This sequence encodes CASSDNLAGLQETQYF.

This clonotype was seen a few times. The chain links TRBV29-1 to TRBJ1-2; D might be TRBD1 (6 bases). From germline, CDR1 is SQVTM and CDR2 ANQGSEA. Trimming stripped 1 base from V and 2 bases from J, with 14 bases between. The CDR3 runs to 15 residues. CDR3 DNA sequence: TGCAGCGTTGAAGCATCCGGGGGGCGGAACTATGGCTACACCTTC. This sequence encodes CSVEASGGRNYGYTF.

The chain links TRBV15 to TRBJ2-5; TRBD1 might be the D (5 bases). The J call is doubtful: the DNA matches TRBJ2-1 better. The CDR3 runs to 12 residues. Per the germline V gene, CDR1 is LNHNV and CDR2 is YYDKDF (reference sequence). The DNA for the CDR3 is TGTGCCACCAGCAGAGTGGGGCTTGAGCAGTTCTTC. This sequence encodes CATSRVGLEQFF.

The rearrangement joins TRBV10-3 to TRBJ2-7; 13 nucleotides agree with TRBD2. The germline CDR1 and CDR2 sequences are ENHRY and SYGVKD. CDR3 length equals 16 residues. Germline trimming cut 7 bases from V and 6 bases from J; bases unmatched to any gene: 12. CDR3 in amino acids: CAITRGTSGGAGEQYF. Here the CDR3 DNA reads TGTGCCATCACCAGGGGAACTAGCGGGGGGGCCGGCGAGCAGTACTTC.

This clonotype was counted between two and nine times. This chain connects TRBV29-1 to TRBJ2-3, with 11 bases fitting TRBD2. The trim removed 1 base at V and 11 bases at J, leaving 5 bases unmatched. The CDR3 runs to 13 residues. Looked up from germline, CDR1 is SQVTM and CDR2 is ANQGSEA. The CDR3 DNA sequence: TGCAGCGTTGAAGGATTCACTAGCGGGGGGCAGTATTTT. Its translation is CSVEGFTSGGQYF.

Of note for this clonotype: Relative to the germline gene, one junction end is altered; a read error may explain this. This sequence joins TRBV3-1 and TRBJ2-3; 10 nucleotides align to TRBD2. The CDR3 spans 17 residues. Germline V CDR1 and CDR2: LGHDT, YNNKEL (reference sequence). The CDR3 nucleotides read TGTGCCAGCAGTCAAGCGTCCGGGACTAGCGCAGCAGATACGCAGTATTTT. This codes for CASSQASGTSAADTQYF.

The chain recombines TRBV7-8 with TRBJ2-3; 8 bases line up with TRBD2. Trimming cost V 5 bases and J 3 bases; bases outside gene matches: 13. The germline V gene encodes CDR1 SGHVS and CDR2 FQNEAQ. This CDR3 is 17 amino acids long. CDR3 in amino acids: CASSGARAGGLTDTQYF. In DNA form, the CDR3 reads TGTGCCAGCAGCGGAGCCCGTGCGGGGGGCTTAACAGATACGCAGTATTTT.

This clonotype was seen a handful of times. The chain uses TRBV4-1 and TRBJ2-5, with 7 positions matching TRBD2. This CDR3 comprises 17 residues. CDR1 and CDR2 from the germline V gene are MGHRA and YSYEKL. The V and J ends lost 1 base and 1 base, in that order; junction bases with no gene match: 9. DNA of the CDR3: TGCGCCAGCAGCCAAGGCGCTACGGGGGGATTCCAAGAGACCCAGTACTTC. Its translation is CASSQGATGGFQETQYF.

This clonotype was detected only a few times. The rearrangement links TRBV9 to TRBJ2-3; 7 nucleotides agree with TRBD2. Germline V CDR1 and CDR2: SGDLS, YYNGEE. This CDR3 comprises 13 residues. J gave up 6 bases and V 3 bases, and 4 bases lay outside the gene matches. The CDR3 coding sequence is TGTGCCAGCAGCGCCGAGGGAGGGGATACGCAGTATTTT. Its translation is CASSAEGGDTQYF.

This clonotype was found a few times. One junction end disagrees with the germline gene, perhaps due to a read error. The chain employs TRBV12-3 or TRBV12-4 and TRBJ2-7, with D possibly called TRBD1 or TRBD2 (5 bases each). This CDR3 is built from 11 residues. This CDR3 reads CASSQPGPKFF. The DNA for the CDR3 is TGTGCCAGCAGTCAACCGGGACCCAAGTTCTTC.

This clonotype was observed a handful of times. This chain joins TRBV20-1 and TRBJ2-3, with 8 bases fitting TRBD2. V lost 4 bases and J lost 5; bases outside the gene matches: 5. Germline V gene data show CDR1 as DFQATT and CDR2 as SNEGSKA (reference sequence). CDR3 length: 13 residues. CDR3 sequence reads: CSAKRGGGDTQYF. Here the CDR3 DNA reads TGCAGTGCTAAACGGGGGGGTGGAGATACGCAGTATTTT.

The chain links TRBV28 to TRBJ1-1, with unresolved D. The CDR3 loop spans 13 amino acids. The germline CDR1 and CDR2 sequences are MDHEN and SYDVKM. V lost 5 bases and J 5 bases, leaving 12 bases between the germline ends. The CDR3 is CASSKQPGTEAFF. CDR3 DNA sequence: TGTGCCAGCAGTAAGCAACCGGGGACTGAAGCTTTCTTT.

This clonotype turned up a few times. This chain connects TRBV5-6 to TRBJ2-7; 9 nucleotides line up with TRBD2. There are 15 residues in the CDR3. Germline trimming cut 2 bases from V and 4 bases from J; bases unmatched to any gene: 7. Germline CDR1 is SGHDT and CDR2 is YYEEEE. CDR3 amino acids: CASSLSGRREYEQYF. DNA for the CDR3: TGTGCCAGCAGCTTAAGCGGGAGGCGCGAGTACGAGCAGTACTTC.

This clonotype was seen a handful of times. The chain couples TRBV20-1 to TRBJ2-1, with TRBD1 as a possible D gene (5 bases). The J call may not be correct, given that the DNA end is closer to TRBJ2-5. The germline gives CDR1 DFQATT, CDR2 SNEGSKA (reference sequence). The CDR3 consists of 15 residues. The CDR3 sequence is CSAIPPDSQQETQYF. DNA of the CDR3: TGCAGTGCTATTCCTCCCGACAGTCAGCAAGAGACCCAGTACTTC.

There are many counts of this clonotype. The chain is built from TRBV5-1 and TRBJ2-5; D gene unclear. The CDR3 has 13 amino acids. CDR1 SGHRS and CDR2 YFSETQ come from the germline V gene. Trimming cost V 2 bases and J 5 bases, with 10 bases left between them. The DNA for the CDR3 is TGCGCCAGCAGCTTCGACATCGGGGAGACCCAGTACTTC. This encodes CASSFDIGETQYF.